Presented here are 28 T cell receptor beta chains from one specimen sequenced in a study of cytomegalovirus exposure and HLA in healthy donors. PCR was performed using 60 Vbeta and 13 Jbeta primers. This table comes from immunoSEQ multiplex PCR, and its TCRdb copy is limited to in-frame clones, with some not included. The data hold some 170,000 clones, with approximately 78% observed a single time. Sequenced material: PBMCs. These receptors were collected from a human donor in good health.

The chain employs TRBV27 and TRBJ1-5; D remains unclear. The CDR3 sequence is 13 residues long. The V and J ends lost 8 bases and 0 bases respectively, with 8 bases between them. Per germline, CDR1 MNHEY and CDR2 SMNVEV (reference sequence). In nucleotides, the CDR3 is TGTGCCAGCCGAACATATAGCAATCAGCCCCAGCATTTT. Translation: CASRTYSNQPQHF.

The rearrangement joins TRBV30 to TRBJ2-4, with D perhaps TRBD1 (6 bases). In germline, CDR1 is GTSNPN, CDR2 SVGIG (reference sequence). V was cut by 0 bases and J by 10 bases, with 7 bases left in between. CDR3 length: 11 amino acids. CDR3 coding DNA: TGTGCCTGGAGTGTACAGGGAATTCAGTACTTC. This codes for CAWSVQGIQYF.

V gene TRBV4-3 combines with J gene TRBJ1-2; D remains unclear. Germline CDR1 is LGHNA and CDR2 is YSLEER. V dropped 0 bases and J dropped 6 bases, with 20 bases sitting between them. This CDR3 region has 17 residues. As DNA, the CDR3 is TGCGCCAGCAGCCAAGATGCTGGCGCCTCTAAGAGGAATGGCTACACCTTC. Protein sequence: CASSQDAGASKRNGYTF.

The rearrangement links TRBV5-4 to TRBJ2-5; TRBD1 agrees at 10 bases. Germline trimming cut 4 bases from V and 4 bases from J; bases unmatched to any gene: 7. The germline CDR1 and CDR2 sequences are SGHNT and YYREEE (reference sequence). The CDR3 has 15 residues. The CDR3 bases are TGTGCCAGCAGCCACCGAGACAGGGGGCGAGAGACCCAGTACTTC. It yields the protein CASSHRDRGRETQYF.

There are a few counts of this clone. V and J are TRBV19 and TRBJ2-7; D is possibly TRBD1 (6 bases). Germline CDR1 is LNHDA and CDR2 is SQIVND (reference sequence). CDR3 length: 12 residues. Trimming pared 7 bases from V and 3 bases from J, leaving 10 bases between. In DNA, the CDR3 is TGTGCCAGTACAGGGGACGACTACGAGCAGTACTTC. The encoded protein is CASTGDDYEQYF. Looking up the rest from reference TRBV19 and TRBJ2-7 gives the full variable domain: DGGITQSPKYLFRKEGQNVTLSCEQNLNHDAMYWYRQDPGQGLRLIYYSQIVNDFQKGDIAEGYSVSREKKESFPLTVTSAQKNPTAFYLCASTGDDYEQYFGPGTRLTVT.

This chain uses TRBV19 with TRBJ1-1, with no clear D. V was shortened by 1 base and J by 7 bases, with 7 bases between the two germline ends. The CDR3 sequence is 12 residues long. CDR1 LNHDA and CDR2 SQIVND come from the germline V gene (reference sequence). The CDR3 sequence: CASSIVDFEAFF. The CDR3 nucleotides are TGTGCCAGTAGTATAGTGGACTTTGAAGCTTTCTTT.

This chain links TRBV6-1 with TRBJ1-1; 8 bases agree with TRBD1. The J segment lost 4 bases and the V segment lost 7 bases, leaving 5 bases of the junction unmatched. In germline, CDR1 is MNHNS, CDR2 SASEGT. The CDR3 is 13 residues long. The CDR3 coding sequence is TGTGCCAGCAATCTCGACAGGGGCACTGAAGCTTTCTTT. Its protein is CASNLDRGTEAFF.

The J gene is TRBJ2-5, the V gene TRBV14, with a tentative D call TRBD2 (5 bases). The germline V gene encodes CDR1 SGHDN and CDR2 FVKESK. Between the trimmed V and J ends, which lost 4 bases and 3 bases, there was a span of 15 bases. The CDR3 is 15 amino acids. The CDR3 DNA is TGTGCCAGCAGCCCAGATCCTTTCGGGAAAGAGACCCAGTACTTC. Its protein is CASSPDPFGKETQYF.

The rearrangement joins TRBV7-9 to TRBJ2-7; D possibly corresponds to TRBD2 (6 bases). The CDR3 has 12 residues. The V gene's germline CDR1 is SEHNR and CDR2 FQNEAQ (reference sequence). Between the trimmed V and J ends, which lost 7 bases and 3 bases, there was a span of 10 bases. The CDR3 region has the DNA TGTGCCAGCAAGGGACTCCTCTACGAGCAGTACTTC. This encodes CASKGLLYEQYF. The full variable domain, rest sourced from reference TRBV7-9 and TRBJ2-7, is DTGVSQNPRHKITKRGQNVTFRCDPISEHNRLYWYRQTLGQGPEFLTYFQNEAQLEKSRLLSDRFSAERPKGSFSTLEIQRTEQGDSAMYLCASKGLLYEQYFGPGTRLTVT.

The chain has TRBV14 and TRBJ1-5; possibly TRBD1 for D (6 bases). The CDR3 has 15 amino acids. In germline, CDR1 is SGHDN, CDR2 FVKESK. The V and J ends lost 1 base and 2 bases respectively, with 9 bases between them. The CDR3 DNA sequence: TGTGCCAGCAGCCAAGGACAGGCGGGCAATCAGCCCCAGCATTTT. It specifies CASSQGQAGNQPQHF.

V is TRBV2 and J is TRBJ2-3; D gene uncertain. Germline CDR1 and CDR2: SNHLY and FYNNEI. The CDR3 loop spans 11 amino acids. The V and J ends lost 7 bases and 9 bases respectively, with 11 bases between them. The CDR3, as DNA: TGTGCCAGCATCGTAGTCGAAACGCAGTATTTT. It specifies CASIVVETQYF.

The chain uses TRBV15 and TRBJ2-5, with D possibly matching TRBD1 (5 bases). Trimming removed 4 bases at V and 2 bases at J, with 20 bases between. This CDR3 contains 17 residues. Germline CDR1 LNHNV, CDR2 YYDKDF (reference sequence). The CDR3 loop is CATSTRVGGYGQETQYF. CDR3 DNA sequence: TGTGCCACCAGCACCAGGGTAGGCGGATATGGACAAGAGACCCAGTACTTC.

The CDR3 nucleotides read TGCGCCAGCAGAGCCCCAGACAGGGCTCTGAACACTGAAGCTTTCTTT. This translates into CASRAPDRALNTEAFF. The chain links TRBV10-1 to TRBJ1-1; 7 nucleotides match TRBD1. The trim removed 6 bases at V and 0 bases at J, leaving 10 bases unmatched. The germline V gene has CDR1 WNHNN and CDR2 SYGVQD (reference sequence). The CDR3 has 16 residues.

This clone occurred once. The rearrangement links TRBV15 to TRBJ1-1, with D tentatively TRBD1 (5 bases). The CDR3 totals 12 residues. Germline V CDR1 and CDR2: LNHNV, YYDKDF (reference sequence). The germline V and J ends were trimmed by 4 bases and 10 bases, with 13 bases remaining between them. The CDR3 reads CATSKGRGLAFF. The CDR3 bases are TGTGCCACCAGCAAGGGGCGGGGCTTAGCTTTCTTT.

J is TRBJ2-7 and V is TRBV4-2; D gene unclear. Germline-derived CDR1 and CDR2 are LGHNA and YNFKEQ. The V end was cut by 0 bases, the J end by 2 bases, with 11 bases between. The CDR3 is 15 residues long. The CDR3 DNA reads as TGTGCCAGCAGCCAAGATATCGCGATAACCTACGAGCAGTACTTC. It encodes CASSQDIAITYEQYF.

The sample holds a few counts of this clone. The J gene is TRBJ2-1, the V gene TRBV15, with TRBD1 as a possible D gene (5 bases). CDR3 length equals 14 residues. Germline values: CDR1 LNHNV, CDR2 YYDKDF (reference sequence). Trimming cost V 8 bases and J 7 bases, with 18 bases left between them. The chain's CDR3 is CATQSQGTRNEQFF. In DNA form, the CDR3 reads TGTGCCACCCAAAGTCAGGGTACACGTAATGAGCAGTTCTTC.

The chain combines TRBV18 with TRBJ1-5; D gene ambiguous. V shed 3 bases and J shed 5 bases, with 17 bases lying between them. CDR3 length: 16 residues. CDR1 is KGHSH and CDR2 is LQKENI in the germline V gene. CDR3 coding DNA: TGTGCCAGCTCACCGTCGGAACGGGGTACCGATCAGCCCCAGCATTTT. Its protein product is CASSPSERGTDQPQHF.

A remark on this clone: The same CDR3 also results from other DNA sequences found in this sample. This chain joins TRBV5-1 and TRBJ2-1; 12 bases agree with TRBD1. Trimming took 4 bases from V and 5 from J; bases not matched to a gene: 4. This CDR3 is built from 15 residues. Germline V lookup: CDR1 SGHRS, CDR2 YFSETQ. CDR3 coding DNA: TGCGCCAGCAGCCCGGGACAGGGGGCCCACAATGAGCAGTTCTTC. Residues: CASSPGQGAHNEQFF.

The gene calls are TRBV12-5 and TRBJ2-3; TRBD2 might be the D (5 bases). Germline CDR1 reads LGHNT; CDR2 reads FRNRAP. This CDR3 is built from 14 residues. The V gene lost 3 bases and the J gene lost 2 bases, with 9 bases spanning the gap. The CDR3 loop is CASGFGLDTDTQYF. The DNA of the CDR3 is TGTGCTAGTGGTTTTGGACTGGACACAGATACGCAGTATTTT. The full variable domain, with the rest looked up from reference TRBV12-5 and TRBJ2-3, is DARVTQTPRHKVTEMGQEVTMRCQPILGHNTVFWYRQTMMQGLELLAYFRNRAPLDDSGMPKDRFSAEMPDATLATLKIQPSEPRDSAVYFCASGFGLDTDTQYFGPGTRLTVL.

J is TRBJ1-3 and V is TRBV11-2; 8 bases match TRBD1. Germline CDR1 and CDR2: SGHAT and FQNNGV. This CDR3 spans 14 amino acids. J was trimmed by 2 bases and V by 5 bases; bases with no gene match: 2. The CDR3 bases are TGTGCCAGCAGCAAACAGGGGGCTGGAAACACCATATATTTT. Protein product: CASSKQGAGNTIYF.

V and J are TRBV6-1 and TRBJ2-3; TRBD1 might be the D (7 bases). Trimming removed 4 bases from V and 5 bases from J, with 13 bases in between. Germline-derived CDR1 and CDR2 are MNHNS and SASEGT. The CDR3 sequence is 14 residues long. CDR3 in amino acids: CASSVSGDRDTQYF. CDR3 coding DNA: TGTGCCAGCAGTGTCTCGGGGGACAGAGATACGCAGTATTTT.

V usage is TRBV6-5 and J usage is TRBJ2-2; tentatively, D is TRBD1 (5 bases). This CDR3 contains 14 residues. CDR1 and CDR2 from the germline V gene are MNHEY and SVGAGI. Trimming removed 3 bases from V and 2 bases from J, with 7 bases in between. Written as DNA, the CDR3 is TGTGCCAGCAGTTATGGACACAACACCGGGGAGCTGTTTTTT. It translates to CASSYGHNTGELFF.

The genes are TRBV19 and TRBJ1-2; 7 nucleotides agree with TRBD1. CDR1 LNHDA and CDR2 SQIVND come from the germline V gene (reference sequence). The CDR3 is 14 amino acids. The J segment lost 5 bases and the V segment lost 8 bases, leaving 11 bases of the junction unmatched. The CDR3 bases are TGTGCCAGTGTCCCAAAGGGGGCTCGGTATGGCTACACCTTC. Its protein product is CASVPKGARYGYTF.

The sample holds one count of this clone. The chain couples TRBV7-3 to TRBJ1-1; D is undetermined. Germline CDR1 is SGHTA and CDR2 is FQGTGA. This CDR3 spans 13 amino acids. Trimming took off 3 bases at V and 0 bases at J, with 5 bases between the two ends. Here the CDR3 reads CASSFQMNTEAFF. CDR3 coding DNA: TGTGCCAGCAGCTTCCAGATGAACACTGAAGCTTTCTTT.

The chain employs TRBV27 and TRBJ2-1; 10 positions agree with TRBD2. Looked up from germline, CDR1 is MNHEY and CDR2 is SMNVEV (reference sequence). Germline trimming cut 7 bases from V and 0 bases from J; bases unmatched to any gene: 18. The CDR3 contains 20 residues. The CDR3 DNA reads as TGTGCCAGCACACTTTTAGGCGCTAGCGGGGGAGTGAGCTCCTACAATGAGCAGTTCTTC. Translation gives CASTLLGASGGVSSYNEQFF.

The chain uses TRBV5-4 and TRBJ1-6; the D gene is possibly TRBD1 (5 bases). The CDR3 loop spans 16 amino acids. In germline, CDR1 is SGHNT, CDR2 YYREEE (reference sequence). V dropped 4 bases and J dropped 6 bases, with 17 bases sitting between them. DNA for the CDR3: TGTGCCAGCAGCCAGGACATTGCAACGGGTAATTCACCCCTCCACTTT. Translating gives CASSQDIATGNSPLHF.

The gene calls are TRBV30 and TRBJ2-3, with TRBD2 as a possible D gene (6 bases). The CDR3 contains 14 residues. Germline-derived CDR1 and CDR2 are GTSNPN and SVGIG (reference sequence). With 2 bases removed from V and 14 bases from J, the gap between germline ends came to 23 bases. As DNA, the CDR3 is TGTGCCTGGAGTAACGGAGGGGTTCGGGGACCGGCGTATTTT. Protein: CAWSNGGVRGPAYF.

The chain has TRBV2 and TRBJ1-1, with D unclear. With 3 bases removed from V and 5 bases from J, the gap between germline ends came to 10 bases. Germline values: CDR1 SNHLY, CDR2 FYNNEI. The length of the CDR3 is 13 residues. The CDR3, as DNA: TGTGCCAGCAGTGACCAGCGAGGGACTGAAGCTTTCTTT. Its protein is CASSDQRGTEAFF. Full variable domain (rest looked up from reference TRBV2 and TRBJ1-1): EPEVTQTPSHQVTQMGQEVILRCVPISNHLYFYWYRQILGQKVEFLVSFYNNEISEKSEIFDDQFSVERPDGSNFTLKIRSTKLEDSAMYFCASSDQRGTEAFFGQGTRLTVV.